Below are 29 T cell receptor beta chains sequenced from a single sample in a study of Graves' ophthalmopathy and Graves' hyperthyroidism. RNA transcripts were the source from which TCR beta CDR3 regions were amplified. After a first-round RT-PCR with HTBI primers, a second-round multiplex PCR was run. TCRdb re-called the multiplex PCR reads through MiXCR, storing one row per CDR3 protein. This sample has around 400,000 distinct CDR3 sequences, with around a fifth found just once. The source material was peripheral blood. Source of these receptors: a woman aged 18-29 years with stable Graves' hyperthyroidism.

There are many counts of this clonotype. The chain recombines TRBV19 with TRBJ2-7, with D maybe TRBD1 (6 bases). CDR1 is LNHDA, CDR2 SQIVND, per germline (reference sequence). V lost 3 bases, J lost 1 base, and 19 bases lay in between. The CDR3 is 17 residues long. The CDR3 reads CASSIGTTGAFSYEQYF. DNA for the CDR3: TGTGCCAGTAGTATCGGCACGACAGGAGCCTTTTCCTACGAGCAGTACTTC.

This clonotype was seen only a few times. One junction end does not reproduce the germline sequence, and a read error may be involved. The chain links TRBV20-1 to TRBJ2-4; D unclear. Germline lookup yields CDR1 DFQATT and CDR2 SNEGSKA (reference sequence). This CDR3 is built from 15 residues. The CDR3 loop is CSARELSEAKNIKYF. The CDR3 region has the DNA TGCAGTGCTAGAGAGCTAAGCGAAGCCAAAAACATTAAGTACTTC.

The table lists this clonotype with many counts. The chain couples TRBV20-1 to TRBJ2-2; a weak D match, TRBD2 (5 bases). The V gene lost 1 base and the J gene lost 6 bases, with 18 bases spanning the gap. Germline CDR1 reads DFQATT; CDR2 reads SNEGSKA (reference sequence). This CDR3 has 16 amino acids. CDR3 loop: CSARVLGSESSGELFF. DNA of the CDR3: TGCAGTGCTAGAGTACTAGGTTCTGAGTCGTCCGGGGAGCTGTTTTTT.

On this clonotype: A much more abundant neighbour one base away suggests this may be a read error. This chain links TRBV6-2 or TRBV6-3 with TRBJ1-3, with 8 bases that match TRBD1. This CDR3 contains 19 residues. Per germline, CDR1 MNHEY and CDR2 SVGEGT. The CDR3, as DNA: TGTGCCAGCAGTTACTCGGCAGGGGGCCCATTGAGCTCTGTAAACACCATATATTTT. Translated: CASSYSAGGPLSSVNTIYF.

This clonotype has a count of ten or more. This chain joins TRBV6-2 or TRBV6-3 and TRBJ1-2, with 7 bases identical to TRBD1. The germline CDR1 and CDR2 sequences are MNHEY and SVGEGT. The CDR3 loop spans 14 amino acids. V shed 6 bases, J shed 5 bases, and the junction held 9 bases outside the gene matches. The CDR3 DNA reads TGTGCCAGCAGAACCCGGGACAGAGTATATGGCTACACCTTC. It codes for CASRTRDRVYGYTF.

The rearrangement links TRBV6-1 to TRBJ1-1; D remains ambiguous. The ends were cut back, 2 bases at V and 2 bases at J, with 12 bases in the middle. The CDR3 runs to 15 residues. The germline V gene encodes CDR1 MNHNS and CDR2 SASEGT. The CDR3 is CASSELLAPNTEAFF. DNA of the CDR3: TGTGCCAGCAGTGAATTGTTGGCACCTAACACTGAAGCTTTCTTT.

In the case of this clonotype: A much more abundant neighbour one base away suggests this may be a read error. This chain connects TRBV6-2 or TRBV6-3 to TRBJ2-5, with 9 bases lining up with TRBD1. The CDR3 extends over 19 amino acids. In germline, CDR1 is MNHEY, CDR2 SVGEGT. The junction had 26 bases not matched to a gene; V was cut back by 10 bases and J by 5 bases. CDR3 coding DNA: TGTGCCACCACCCTGAGGGACAGGGCGACTTCCCCCACGAGGGAGACCCAGTACTTC. Its protein is CATTLRDRATSPTRETQYF.

There are many counts of this clonotype. The chain recombines TRBV12-3 or TRBV12-4 with TRBJ1-5, with TRBD1 matching 11 bases. The CDR3 runs to 18 residues. The V segment lost 1 base and the J segment 7 bases; nucleotides outside the gene matches: 12. Here the CDR3 reads CASSLGTRTGGAGQPQHF. For the CDR3, the DNA is TGTGCCAGCAGTTTAGGGACGAGGACAGGGGGCGCGGGACAGCCCCAGCATTTT.

The chain uses TRBV11-1 and TRBJ1-2; TRBD1 agrees at 7 bases. V was clipped by 5 bases and J by 7 bases; unmatched bases: 16. CDR1 and CDR2 (germline): SGHAT, FQDESV (reference sequence). This CDR3 comprises 16 residues. CDR3: CASSNTGGRGVFGYTF. In DNA, the CDR3 is TGTGCCAGCAGCAACACGGGGGGCAGGGGGGTATTTGGCTACACCTTC.

This clonotype was counted ten times or more. The V call is TRBV7-2, the J call TRBJ2-5; perhaps TRBD1 as D (6 bases). The CDR3 loop spans 13 amino acids. Trimming removed 8 bases at V and 0 bases at J, with 10 bases between. Germline CDR1 is SGHTA and CDR2 is FQGNSA. The CDR3 nucleotides are TGTGCCAGCCGGGACACTTACCAAGAGACCCAGTACTTC. Amino acids: CASRDTYQETQYF.

The V call is TRBV28, the J call TRBJ2-2; TRBD1 is a possible D gene (6 bases). The CDR3 totals 17 residues. CDR1 and CDR2 from the germline V gene are MDHEN and SYDVKM. The V end lost 5 bases, the J end lost 0 bases, and 16 bases lay between the germline ends. The CDR3 nucleotides read TGTGCCAGCAGTGGAAAAAAGGACAGCGCGAACACCGGGGAGCTGTTTTTT. This codes for CASSGKKDSANTGELFF.

This chain links TRBV4-1 with TRBJ2-7; 9 positions agree with TRBD1. Germline trimming cut 8 bases from V and 6 bases from J; bases unmatched to any gene: 8. CDR3 size: 13 residues. CDR1 is MGHRA and CDR2 is YSYEKL in the germline V gene. CDR3 in DNA: TGCGCCAGCGTGGGGACAGGGCATCTCGAGCAGTACTTC. It codes for CASVGTGHLEQYF.

V and J are TRBV7-2 and TRBJ2-7; 9 bases match TRBD2. The germline V gene has CDR1 SGHTA and CDR2 FQGNSA. Germline trimming cut 5 bases from V and 6 bases from J; bases unmatched to any gene: 5. This CDR3 spans 13 amino acids. CDR3 DNA sequence: TGTGCCAGCAGCCTTAAGCGGGGGGCCGAGCAGTACTTC. Its protein is CASSLKRGAEQYF.

This clonotype occurred many times. The chain joins TRBV30 to TRBJ1-2; tentative D call: TRBD1 (5 bases). V was shortened by 1 base and J by 8 bases, with 14 bases between the two germline ends. The CDR3 has 13 residues. The germline gives CDR1 GTSNPN, CDR2 SVGIG (reference sequence). As DNA, the CDR3 is TGTGCCTGGAGTGCGGGACGGACGGACGGCTACACCTTC. Translated: CAWSAGRTDGYTF.

This clonotype was picked up many times. The rearrangement links TRBV7-2 to TRBJ1-2; D unclear. Germline values: CDR1 SGHTA, CDR2 FQGNSA. This CDR3 is 14 amino acids long. V was cut by 2 bases and J by 3 bases, with 10 bases left in between. CDR3: CASSLREGYYGYTF. As DNA, the CDR3 is TGTGCCAGCAGCTTAAGGGAAGGGTACTATGGCTACACCTTC. Filled out from reference TRBV7-2 and TRBJ1-2, the complete variable domain reads GAGVSQSPSNKVTEKGKDVELRCDPISGHTALYWYRQSLGQGLEFLIYFQGNSAPDKSGLPSDRFSAERTGGSVSTLTIQRTQQEDSAVYLCASSLREGYYGYTFGSGTRLTVV.

This clonotype was recorded at least ten times. The chain couples TRBV2 to TRBJ1-3, with 7 bases lining up with TRBD1. The CDR3 sequence is 13 residues long. CDR1 and CDR2 from the germline V gene are SNHLY and FYNNEI. V shed 9 bases and J 4 bases; nucleotides not matched to a gene: 6. In DNA form, the CDR3 reads TGTGCCAGGAAGGACAGGAGAGGAAACACCATATATTTT. As protein: CARKDRRGNTIYF.

This clonotype has a handful of counts. The J gene is TRBJ2-7, the V gene TRBV3-1; 7 nucleotides align to TRBD2. J was trimmed by 8 bases and V by 4 bases; bases with no gene match: 11. CDR3 length equals 14 residues. CDR1 and CDR2 (germline): LGHDT, YNNKEL (reference sequence). CDR3: CASSLQSGGRQQYF. CDR3 bases: TGTGCCAGCAGCCTTCAATCCGGGGGGAGGCAGCAGTACTTC.

This clonotype appeared once. The V gene is TRBV20-1, the J gene TRBJ1-5; D is perhaps TRBD1 (6 bases). In germline, CDR1 is DFQATT, CDR2 SNEGSKA (reference sequence). The CDR3 loop spans 13 amino acids. V lost 5 bases and J lost 5, with 13 bases in between. CDR3 protein: CSAATGFYQPQHF. The CDR3 nucleotides read TGCAGTGCTGCCACAGGGTTCTATCAGCCCCAGCATTTT.

This clonotype has a count of ten or more. The chain recombines TRBV4-1 with TRBJ1-6; a possible D gene is TRBD1 (5 bases). The CDR3 is 16 amino acids. CDR1 and CDR2 from the germline V gene are MGHRA and YSYEKL. The V end was cut by 4 bases, the J end by 3 bases, with 13 bases between. CDR3 residues: CASSPLGRGYNSPLHF. CDR3 DNA: TGCGCCAGCAGCCCATTGGGGAGGGGCTATAATTCACCCCTCCACTTT.

At least ten counts were recorded for this clonotype. This rearrangement joins TRBV24-1 to TRBJ2-2, with D tentatively TRBD1 (6 bases). Germline CDR1 reads KGHDR; CDR2 reads SFDVKD. V dropped 4 bases and J dropped 7 bases, with 15 bases sitting between them. The CDR3 loop spans 15 amino acids. The CDR3 DNA reads as TGTGCCACCAGTGACCCCAAGCAGGGGTTCGGGGAGCTGTTTTTT. Its protein product is CATSDPKQGFGELFF.

The CDR3 is CSAHRRLFGYTF. In DNA form, the CDR3 reads TGCAGTGCTCACAGGAGGCTCTTTGGTTACACCTTC. V usage is TRBV20-1 and J usage is TRBJ1-2, with D perhaps TRBD1 (5 bases). CDR3 length: 12 residues. V was cut by 5 bases and J by 11 bases, with 18 bases left in between. Germline CDR1 reads DFQATT; CDR2 reads SNEGSKA (reference sequence).

This clonotype was recorded many times. The chain is built from TRBV24-1 and TRBJ2-7; D is uncertain. Germline values: CDR1 KGHDR, CDR2 SFDVKD. The ends were cut back, 2 bases at V and 6 bases at J, with 10 bases in the middle. The CDR3 extends over 13 amino acids. The CDR3 DNA is TGTGCCACCAGTGATTGGAAGCGAAGCGAGCAGTACTTC. The encoded protein is CATSDWKRSEQYF.

This clonotype has ten or more counts. The rearrangement links TRBV10-3 to TRBJ2-7, with D perhaps being TRBD1 or TRBD2 (6 bases each). V lost 5 bases and J 3 bases, leaving 14 bases between the germline ends. There are 14 residues in the CDR3. CDR1 is ENHRY, CDR2 SYGVKD, per germline. CDR3 DNA: TGTGCCATCAGTCCGGGGGCAAGTGGCTACGAGCAGTACTTC. Translated: CAISPGASGYEQYF.

The chain links TRBV28 to TRBJ2-5; the D gene is possibly TRBD1 (5 bases). The CDR3 extends over 14 amino acids. The V end lost 7 bases, the J end lost 5 bases, and 17 bases lay between the germline ends. Germline V gives CDR1 MDHEN, CDR2 SYDVKM. CDR3 protein: CASIESGFGETQYF. The DNA of the CDR3 is TGTGCCAGCATTGAGTCAGGGTTCGGGGAGACCCAGTACTTC.

This clonotype was counted many times. The V and J genes are TRBV10-2 and TRBJ1-5; D is perhaps TRBD1 (5 bases). The CDR3 covers 16 residues. The ends were cut back, 2 bases at V and 4 bases at J, with 15 bases in the middle. The V gene's germline CDR1 is WSHSY and CDR2 SAAADI. CDR3 DNA: TGCGCCAGCAGTGAGGTCTCGGGGCAGGGAAATCAGCCCCAGCATTTT. It translates to CASSEVSGQGNQPQHF.

This clonotype was seen ten or more times. The chain recombines TRBV9 with TRBJ2-4; TRBD1 might be the D (6 bases). Germline V gives CDR1 SGDLS, CDR2 YYNGEE. V shed 4 bases and J shed 6 bases, with 14 bases lying between them. This CDR3 contains 14 residues. The CDR3 region is CASSPPEDRNIQYF. The CDR3 DNA reads as TGTGCCAGCAGCCCACCTGAGGACAGAAACATTCAGTACTTC.

This clonotype was seen at least ten times. The rearrangement uses TRBV7-6 and TRBJ1-1; D unclear. Germline assignment: CDR1 SGHVS and CDR2 FNYEAQ. V was cut by 1 base and J by 1 base, with 7 bases left in between. This CDR3 spans 14 amino acids. The CDR3 reads CASSLDIGNTEAFF. The CDR3 region has the DNA TGTGCCAGCAGCTTAGACATTGGGAACACTGAAGCTTTCTTT.

This clonotype was recorded many times. The chain recombines TRBV3-1 with TRBJ1-2; 10 bases fit TRBD1. Trimming took 0 bases from V and 4 from J; bases not matched to a gene: 5. Germline lookup yields CDR1 LGHDT and CDR2 YNNKEL (reference sequence). This CDR3 region has 16 residues. The CDR3, as DNA: TGTGCCAGCAGCCAAGATTACGACAGGGGGCTCTATGGCTACACCTTC. Amino acid sequence: CASSQDYDRGLYGYTF.

This clonotype was counted many times. This chain joins TRBV7-9 and TRBJ2-2, with D perhaps matching TRBD1 (6 bases). The germline CDR1 and CDR2 sequences are SEHNR and FQNEAQ (reference sequence). This CDR3 region has 14 residues. Trimming removed 4 bases at V and 5 bases at J, with 11 bases between. This CDR3 reads CASSWNRETGELFF. The CDR3 DNA is TGTGCCAGCAGCTGGAACAGGGAAACCGGGGAGCTGTTTTTT.